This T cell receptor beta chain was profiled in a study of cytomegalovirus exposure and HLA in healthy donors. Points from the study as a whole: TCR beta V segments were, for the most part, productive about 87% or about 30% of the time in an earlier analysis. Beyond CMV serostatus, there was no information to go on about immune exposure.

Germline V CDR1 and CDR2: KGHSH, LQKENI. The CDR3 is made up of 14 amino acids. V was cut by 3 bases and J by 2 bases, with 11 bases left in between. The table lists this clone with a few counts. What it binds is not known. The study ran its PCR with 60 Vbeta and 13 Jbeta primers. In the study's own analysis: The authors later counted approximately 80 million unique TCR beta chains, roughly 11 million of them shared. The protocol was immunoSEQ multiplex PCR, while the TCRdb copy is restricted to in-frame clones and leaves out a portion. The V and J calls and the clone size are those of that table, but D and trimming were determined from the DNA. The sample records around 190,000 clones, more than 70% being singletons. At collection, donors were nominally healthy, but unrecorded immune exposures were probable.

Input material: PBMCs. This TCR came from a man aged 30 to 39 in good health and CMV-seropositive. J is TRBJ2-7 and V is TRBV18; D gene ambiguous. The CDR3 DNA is TGTGCCAGCTCACCCCCCCTAGGCCCCTACGAGCAGTACTTC. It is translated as CASSPPLGPYEQYF.